The 18 T cell receptor beta chains listed next were all sequenced from one sample in a study of blood T cell repertoires in COVID-19. Clones were read by immunoSEQ multiplex PCR, and TCRdb kept only the in-frame ones, dropping some. The profile covers some 220,000 clones, with about 80% appearing a single time and about 2.3% taken by the ten largest. Sequencing used peripheral blood. The receptors shown here come from an older woman with acute or convalescent COVID-19.

The gene calls are TRBV12-3 or TRBV12-4 and TRBJ1-6, with 7 nucleotides matching TRBD1. The J segment lost 11 bases and the V segment lost 8 bases, leaving 9 bases of the junction unmatched. This CDR3 has 13 amino acids. The CDR3 nucleotides read TGTGCCAGCTCGGAACAGGGGCGTGCACCCCTCCACTTT. It translates to CASSEQGRAPLHF.

V gene TRBV6-6 combines with J gene TRBJ1-3, with D perhaps TRBD1 (6 bases). In germline, CDR1 is MNHNY, CDR2 SVGAGI (reference sequence). CDR3 length: 15 residues. The V and J ends lost 4 bases and 2 bases respectively, with 12 bases between them. This CDR3 reads CASSLQQGTGNTIYF. The CDR3 bases are TGTGCCAGCAGTTTACAACAGGGCACTGGAAACACCATATATTTT.

The chain couples TRBV12-5 to TRBJ1-3; D not resolved. The CDR3 totals 17 residues. The germline gives CDR1 LGHNT, CDR2 FRNRAP. V was clipped by 2 bases and J by 0 bases, with 14 bases between them. The CDR3: CASGLFPSSSSGNTIYF. Written as DNA, the CDR3 is TGTGCTAGTGGTTTGTTCCCTTCATCGAGCTCTGGAAACACCATATATTTT.

The CDR3 nucleotides are TGTGCCTGGAGTAAAGGGGGTAACTCTGGAAACACCATATATTTT. It codes for CAWSKGGNSGNTIYF. The chain links TRBV30 to TRBJ1-3, with TRBD1 as a possible D gene (6 bases). The CDR3 length is 15 residues. Trimming pared 2 bases from V and 0 bases from J, leaving 11 bases between. Germline CDR1 reads GTSNPN; CDR2 reads SVGIG (reference sequence). The variable domain in full, completed from reference TRBV30 and TRBJ1-3, reads SQTIHQWPATLVQPVGSPLSLECTVEGTSNPNLYWYRQAAGRGLQLLFYSVGIGQISSEVPQNLSASRPQDRQFILSSKKLLLSDSGFYLCAWSKGGNSGNTIYFGEGSWLTVV.

The gene calls are TRBV3-1 (or the pseudogene TRBV3-2) and TRBJ1-3; no definite D call. Germline CDR1 reads LGHDT; CDR2 reads YNNKEL (reference sequence). The CDR3 runs to 15 residues. V lost 3 bases and J lost 4, with 13 bases in between. For the CDR3, the DNA is TGTGCCAGCAGCCAGGGCCGTTCTCTCGGAAACACCATATATTTT. It translates to CASSQGRSLGNTIYF.

The chain combines TRBV3-1 (or the pseudogene TRBV3-2) with TRBJ2-7; D is possibly TRBD1 (6 bases). This CDR3 contains 14 residues. In germline, CDR1 is LGHDT, CDR2 YNNKEL (reference sequence). Trimming took 3 bases from V and 1 from J, leaving 10 bases between them. The CDR3 region has the DNA TGTGCCAGCAGCCACCGGACAGAATCCTACGAGCAGTACTTC. Translation: CASSHRTESYEQYF.

V and J are TRBV4-2 and TRBJ2-7; the D gene is possibly TRBD2 (6 bases). The V gene lost 0 bases and the J gene lost 3 bases, with 9 bases spanning the gap. CDR3 length: 14 residues. Germline V lookup: CDR1 LGHNA, CDR2 YNFKEQ. The CDR3 protein is CASSQEVSGYEQYF. CDR3 nucleotides: TGTGCCAGCAGCCAAGAAGTTAGCGGCTACGAGCAGTACTTC.

The chain has TRBV3-1 (or the pseudogene TRBV3-2) and TRBJ1-1; no reliable D call. Germline CDR1 LGHDT, CDR2 YNNKEL (reference sequence). Deletions cut 0 bases from V and 5 bases from J, with 10 bases between. This CDR3 is 14 amino acids long. This CDR3 is CASSQDALRTEAFF. CDR3 nucleotide sequence: TGTGCCAGCAGCCAAGATGCTCTACGGACTGAAGCTTTCTTT.

The rearrangement uses TRBV28 and TRBJ2-2; D may be TRBD2 (6 bases). Germline CDR1 reads MDHEN; CDR2 reads SYDVKM. The CDR3 loop spans 15 amino acids. V was cut by 4 bases and J by 10 bases, with 19 bases left in between. The CDR3 protein is CASSSTRWGRKELFF. The CDR3 nucleotides are TGTGCCAGCAGTTCCACCCGCTGGGGGAGGAAGGAGCTGTTTTTT.

The V and J genes are TRBV6-5 and TRBJ1-3; perhaps TRBD1 as D (6 bases). The V gene's germline CDR1 is MNHEY and CDR2 SVGAGI. This CDR3 has 15 amino acids. V was cut by 5 bases and J by 0 bases, with 11 bases left in between. Here the CDR3 DNA reads TGTGCCAGCAGTCTCGGACAGCCCTCTGGAAACACCATATATTTT. Translating gives CASSLGQPSGNTIYF.

CDR3 residues: CASSQLGQGSNYGYTF. In DNA form, the CDR3 reads TGCGCCAGCAGCCAACTGGGACAGGGGAGTAACTATGGCTACACCTTC. J is TRBJ1-2 and V is TRBV4-3; 10 bases line up with TRBD1. Germline values: CDR1 LGHNA, CDR2 YSLEER. With V trimmed by 2 bases and J by 1 base, 4 bases remained unmatched. The CDR3 is 16 residues long.

The chain combines TRBV7-2 with TRBJ2-7; 8 nucleotides align to TRBD2. Trimming took 5 bases from V and 7 from J; bases not matched to a gene: 10. The CDR3 sequence is 14 residues long. Germline values: CDR1 SGHTA, CDR2 FQGNSA. CDR3 nucleotide sequence: TGTGCCAGCAGCCATGCGGGGGGCGCCTCGGAGCAGTACTTC. This encodes CASSHAGGASEQYF.

V is TRBV12-3 or TRBV12-4 and J is TRBJ1-2; no clear D. Deletions cut 3 bases from V and 6 bases from J, with 11 bases between. CDR3 length: 13 amino acids. The CDR3 nucleotides are TGTGCCAGCAGTTTTTCCCGCGGAGATGGCTACACCTTC. Protein product: CASSFSRGDGYTF.

This rearrangement joins TRBV10-2 to TRBJ2-7; TRBD2 might be the D (5 bases). Germline values: CDR1 WSHSY, CDR2 SAAADI. The CDR3 runs to 13 residues. Trimming removed 4 bases from V and 2 bases from J, with 9 bases in between. In nucleotides, the CDR3 is TGCGCCAGCAGTGGCCCCGGGACCTACGAGCAGTACTTC. It translates to CASSGPGTYEQYF.

The chain recombines TRBV9 with TRBJ2-1, with 8 bases lining up with TRBD1. Germline CDR1 and CDR2: SGDLS and YYNGEE. The CDR3 runs 14 residues. With 3 bases clipped from V and 7 bases from J, the junction kept 6 bases outside the gene matches. DNA for the CDR3: TGTGCCAGCAGCGGAGGGACAGGTCTGAATGAGCAGTTCTTC. It codes for CASSGGTGLNEQFF.

V gene TRBV10-3 combines with J gene TRBJ2-7, with 7 bases aligning to TRBD1. This CDR3 is built from 14 residues. The V gene end was trimmed by 10 bases and the J gene end by 4 bases; junction bases not matched to a gene: 13. From germline, CDR1 is ENHRY and CDR2 SYGVKD. Written as DNA, the CDR3 is TGTGCCACCAGCTCCCGGGACAGCGCATACGAGCAGTACTTC. This sequence encodes CATSSRDSAYEQYF.

This clone came up a few times. This chain connects TRBV13 to TRBJ2-1; 8 bases match TRBD2. CDR3 size: 15 residues. V lost 1 base and J lost 10; bases outside the gene matches: 9. Germline lookup yields CDR1 PRHDT and CDR2 FYEKMQ (reference sequence). CDR3 protein: CASSLEGSSGAEQFF. The CDR3 DNA follows: TGTGCCAGCAGCTTAGAGGGAAGTAGCGGGGCCGAGCAGTTCTTC.

This sequence joins TRBV4-3 and TRBJ1-2; D is ambiguous. The length of the CDR3 is 14 residues. The V end was cut by 2 bases, the J end by 4 bases, with 11 bases between. Germline V gene data show CDR1 as LGHNA and CDR2 as YSLEER. The CDR3 protein is CASSQSASFYGYTF. The CDR3 DNA sequence: TGCGCCAGCAGCCAAAGCGCCTCTTTCTATGGCTACACCTTC.